Here is one TCR beta chain with its context. Its antigen remains unknown. The CDR3 sequence is 13 residues long. The trim removed 5 bases at V and 7 bases at J, leaving 5 bases unmatched. The germline V gene has CDR1 DFQATT and CDR2 SNEGSKA (reference sequence). The record originates from a study of early T cells in non-severe SARS-CoV-2 infection. Overall study: Chains stayed unpaired after sequencing of bulk RNA from unsorted whole blood. General study results and limits: A preference for anti-spike CD8 responses marked VDJdb matching, which missed private and CD4 specificities.

Tagging with unique molecular identifiers was applied to individual cDNA molecules. MiXCR, applied by TCRdb to the 5' RACE reads, yields one record per CDR3 protein. This table holds under 70,000 distinct CDR3 sequences, about 13% found once. This clonotype was obtained from an adult who was a healthcare worker with PCR-confirmed SARS-CoV-2 infection or an uninfected control (not recorded which). The sequencing here drew on whole blood, taken at baseline. This rearrangement joins TRBV20-1 to TRBJ1-5; 10 positions match TRBD1. The CDR3, as DNA: TGCAGTGCTCGACAGGGGGCGAGGCAGCCCCAGCATTTT. It encodes CSARQGARQPQHF.